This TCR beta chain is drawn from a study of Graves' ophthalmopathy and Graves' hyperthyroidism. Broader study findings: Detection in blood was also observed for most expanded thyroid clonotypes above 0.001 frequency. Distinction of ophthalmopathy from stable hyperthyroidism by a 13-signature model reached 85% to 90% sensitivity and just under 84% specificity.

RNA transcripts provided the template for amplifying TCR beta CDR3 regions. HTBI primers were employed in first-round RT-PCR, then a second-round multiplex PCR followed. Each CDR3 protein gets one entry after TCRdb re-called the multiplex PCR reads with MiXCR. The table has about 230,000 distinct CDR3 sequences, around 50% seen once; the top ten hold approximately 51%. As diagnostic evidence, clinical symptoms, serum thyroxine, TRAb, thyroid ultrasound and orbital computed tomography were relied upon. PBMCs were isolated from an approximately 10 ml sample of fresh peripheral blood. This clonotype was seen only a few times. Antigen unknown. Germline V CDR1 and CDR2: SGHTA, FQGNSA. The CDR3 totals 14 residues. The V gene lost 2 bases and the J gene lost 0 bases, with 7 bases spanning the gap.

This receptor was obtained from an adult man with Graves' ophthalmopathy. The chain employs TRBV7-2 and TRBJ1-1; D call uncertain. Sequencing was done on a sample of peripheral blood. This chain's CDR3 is CASSLRALNTEAFF. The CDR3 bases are TGTGCCAGCAGCTTAAGGGCTTTGAACACTGAAGCTTTCTTT. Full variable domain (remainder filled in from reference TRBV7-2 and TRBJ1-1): GAGVSQSPSNKVTEKGKDVELRCDPISGHTALYWYRQSLGQGLEFLIYFQGNSAPDKSGLPSDRFSAERTGGSVSTLTIQRTQQEDSAVYLCASSLRALNTEAFFGQGTRLTVV.